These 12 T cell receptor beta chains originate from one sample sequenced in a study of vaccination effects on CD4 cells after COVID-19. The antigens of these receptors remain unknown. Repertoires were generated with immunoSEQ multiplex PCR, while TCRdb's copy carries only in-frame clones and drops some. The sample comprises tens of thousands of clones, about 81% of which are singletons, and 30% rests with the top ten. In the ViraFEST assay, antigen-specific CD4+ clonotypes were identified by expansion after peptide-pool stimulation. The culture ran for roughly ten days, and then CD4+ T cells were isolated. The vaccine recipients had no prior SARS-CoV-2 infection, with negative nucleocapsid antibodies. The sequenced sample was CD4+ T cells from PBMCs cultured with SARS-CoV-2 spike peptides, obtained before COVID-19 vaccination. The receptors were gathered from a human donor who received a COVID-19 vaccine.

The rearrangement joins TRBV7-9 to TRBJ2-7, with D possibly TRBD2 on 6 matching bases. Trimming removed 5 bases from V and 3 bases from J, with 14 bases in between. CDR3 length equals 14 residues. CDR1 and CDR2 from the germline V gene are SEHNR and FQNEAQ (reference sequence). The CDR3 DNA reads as TGTGCCAGCAGCACCGGGACTGGAGGCTACGAGCAGTACTTC. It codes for CASSTGTGGYEQYF. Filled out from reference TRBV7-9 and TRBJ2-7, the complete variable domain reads DTGVSQNPRHKITKRGQNVTFRCDPISEHNRLYWYRQTLGQGPEFLTYFQNEAQLEKSRLLSDRFSAERPKGSFSTLEIQRTEQGDSAMYLCASSTGTGGYEQYFGPGTRLTVT.

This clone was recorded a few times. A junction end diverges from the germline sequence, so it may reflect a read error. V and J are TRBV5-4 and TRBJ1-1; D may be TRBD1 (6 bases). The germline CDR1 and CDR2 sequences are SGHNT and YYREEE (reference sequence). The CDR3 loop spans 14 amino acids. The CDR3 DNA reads TGTGCCAGCAGCTCCCGCTGGGGGGGGCCCGGTTTGATCTTT. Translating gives CASSSRWGGPGLIF.

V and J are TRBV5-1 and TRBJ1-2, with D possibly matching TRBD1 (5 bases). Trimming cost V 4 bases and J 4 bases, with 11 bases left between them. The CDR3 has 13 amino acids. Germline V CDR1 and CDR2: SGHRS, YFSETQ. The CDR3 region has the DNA TGCGCCAGCAGCCCCAGGGCCTCCTATGGCTACACCTTC. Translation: CASSPRASYGYTF.

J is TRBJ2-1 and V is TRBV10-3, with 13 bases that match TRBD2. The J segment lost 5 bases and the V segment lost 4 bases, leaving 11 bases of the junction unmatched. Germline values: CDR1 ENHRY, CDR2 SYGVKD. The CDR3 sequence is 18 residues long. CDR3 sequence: CAISAQPPGTSGDNEQFF. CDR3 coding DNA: TGTGCCATCAGTGCCCAACCCCCCGGGACTAGCGGGGACAATGAGCAGTTCTTC.

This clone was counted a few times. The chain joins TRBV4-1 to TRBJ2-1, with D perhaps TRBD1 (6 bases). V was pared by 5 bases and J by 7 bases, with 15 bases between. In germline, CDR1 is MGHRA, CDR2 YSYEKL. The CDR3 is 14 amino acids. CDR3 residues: CASSKALTGNEQFF. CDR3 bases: TGCGCCAGCAGCAAAGCCCTTACAGGGAATGAGCAGTTCTTC.

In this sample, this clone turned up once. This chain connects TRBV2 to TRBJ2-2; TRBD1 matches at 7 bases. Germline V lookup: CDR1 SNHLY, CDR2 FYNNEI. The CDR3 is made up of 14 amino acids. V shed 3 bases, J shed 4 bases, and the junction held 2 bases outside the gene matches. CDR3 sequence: CASSEDRITGELFF. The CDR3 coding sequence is TGTGCCAGCAGTGAGGACAGGATCACCGGGGAGCTGTTTTTT.

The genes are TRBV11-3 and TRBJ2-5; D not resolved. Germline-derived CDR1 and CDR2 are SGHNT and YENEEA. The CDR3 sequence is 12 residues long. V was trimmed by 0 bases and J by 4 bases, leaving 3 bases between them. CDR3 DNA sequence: TGTGCCAGCAGCTTAGATGGAGAGACCCAGTACTTC. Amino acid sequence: CASSLDGETQYF.

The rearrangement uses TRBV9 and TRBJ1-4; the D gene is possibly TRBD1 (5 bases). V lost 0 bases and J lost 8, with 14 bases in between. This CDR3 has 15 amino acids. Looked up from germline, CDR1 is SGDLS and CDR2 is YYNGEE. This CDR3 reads CASSVATGGKEKLFF. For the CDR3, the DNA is TGTGCCAGCAGCGTAGCTACGGGGGGGAAGGAAAAACTGTTTTTT.

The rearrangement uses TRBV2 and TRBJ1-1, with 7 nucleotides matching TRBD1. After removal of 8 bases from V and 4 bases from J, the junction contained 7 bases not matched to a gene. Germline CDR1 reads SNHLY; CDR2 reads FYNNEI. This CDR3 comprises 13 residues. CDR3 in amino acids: CASGQGESTEAFF. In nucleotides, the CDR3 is TGTGCCAGCGGCCAGGGGGAGAGCACTGAAGCTTTCTTT.

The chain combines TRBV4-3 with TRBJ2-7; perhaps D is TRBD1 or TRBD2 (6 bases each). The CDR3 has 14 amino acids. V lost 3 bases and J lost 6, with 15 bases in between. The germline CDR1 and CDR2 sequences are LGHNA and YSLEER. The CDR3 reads CASSHDRFGSEQYF. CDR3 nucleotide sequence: TGCGCCAGCAGCCATGACAGGTTCGGGAGCGAGCAGTACTTC.

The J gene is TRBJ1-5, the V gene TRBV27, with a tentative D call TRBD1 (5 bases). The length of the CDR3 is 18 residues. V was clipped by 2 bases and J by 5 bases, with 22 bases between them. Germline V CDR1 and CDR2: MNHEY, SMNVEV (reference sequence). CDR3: CASSLRGKSTFLDQPQHF. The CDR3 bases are TGTGCCAGCAGTTTAAGGGGAAAGAGCACCTTTCTCGATCAGCCCCAGCATTTT.

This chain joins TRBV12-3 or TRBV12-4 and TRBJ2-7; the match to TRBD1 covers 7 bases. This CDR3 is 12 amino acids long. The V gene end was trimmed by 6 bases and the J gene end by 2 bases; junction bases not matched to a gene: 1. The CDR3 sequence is CASSRGTYEQYF. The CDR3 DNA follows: TGTGCCAGCAGCAGGGGGACCTACGAGCAGTACTTC.